The 5 T cell receptor beta chains in this list originate from one sample, sequenced in a study of regulatory T cells in long-lasting Graves disease. The time point denotes: persistent/refractory GD, antithyroid drugs over 5 years with positive TRAb. PBMC RNA served as the TCR library source. Relying on iRepertoire HTBI primers and Arm-PCR of CDR3 regions, the team built TCR beta libraries. TCRdb redid the calling of the multiplex PCR reads with MiXCR, one entry per CDR3 protein. Among a few hundred thousand distinct CDR3 sequences listed, around 21% were seen once. The sequences come from peripheral blood mononuclear cells (PBMCs), collected when the disease was refractory, from a patient treated with antithyroid drugs. Receptors were obtained from a female donor with Graves disease.

There are a few counts of this clonotype. The chain has TRBV5-1 and TRBJ2-7; 10 bases fit TRBD1. Germline V gives CDR1 SGHRS, CDR2 YFSETQ. Trimming at V came to 3 bases and at J to 2 bases, leaving 11 bases not matched to a gene. This CDR3 is built from 17 residues. CDR3 residues: CASSSGGFGTGAYEQYF. CDR3 bases: TGCGCCAGCAGCTCGGGGGGGTTCGGGACAGGGGCCTACGAGCAGTACTTC.

This clonotype was seen a handful of times. V is TRBV30 and J is TRBJ2-7; 7 nucleotides line up with TRBD2. The CDR3 sequence is 14 residues long. V lost 4 bases, J lost 4 bases, and 10 bases stayed unmatched. CDR1 and CDR2 from the germline V gene are GTSNPN and SVGIG (reference sequence). The CDR3 region is CAWTYTTGGYEQYF. The CDR3 DNA reads as TGTGCCTGGACGTACACGACGGGAGGTTACGAGCAGTACTTC. The variable domain in full, completed from reference TRBV30 and TRBJ2-7, reads SQTIHQWPATLVQPVGSPLSLECTVEGTSNPNLYWYRQAAGRGLQLLFYSVGIGQISSEVPQNLSASRPQDRQFILSSKKLLLSDSGFYLCAWTYTTGGYEQYFGPGTRLTVT.

The chain is built from TRBV6-1 and TRBJ1-4; D remains unclear. Germline lookup yields CDR1 MNHNS and CDR2 SASEGT. This CDR3 has 16 amino acids. Trimming took off 5 bases at V and 2 bases at J, with 15 bases between the two ends. Written as DNA, the CDR3 is TGTGCCAGCAGTCCTACCGGCCAGGACACTAATGAAAAACTGTTTTTT. Translated, it gives CASSPTGQDTNEKLFF.

This clonotype has only a few counts. This chain uses TRBV2 with TRBJ1-1; D possibly corresponds to TRBD1 (6 bases). V was clipped by 8 bases and J by 6 bases, with 10 bases between them. The germline V gene encodes CDR1 SNHLY and CDR2 FYNNEI. This CDR3 is built from 11 residues. The CDR3 DNA sequence: TGTGCCAGCGGACAGCCTCCTGAAGCTTTCTTT. It is translated as CASGQPPEAFF. Full variable domain (outside the CDR3, taken from reference TRBV2 and TRBJ1-1): EPEVTQTPSHQVTQMGQEVILRCVPISNHLYFYWYRQILGQKVEFLVSFYNNEISEKSEIFDDQFSVERPDGSNFTLKIRSTKLEDSAMYFCASGQPPEAFFGQGTRLTVV.

In its sample, this clonotype was seen many times. The V and J genes are TRBV28 and TRBJ2-7; D ambiguous. CDR1 and CDR2 (germline): MDHEN, SYDVKM. This CDR3 is built from 13 residues. The V end lost 4 bases, the J end lost 2 bases, and 9 bases lay between the germline ends. This CDR3 reads CASSWSHTYEQYF. CDR3 bases: TGTGCCAGCAGTTGGTCTCATACCTACGAGCAGTACTTC.